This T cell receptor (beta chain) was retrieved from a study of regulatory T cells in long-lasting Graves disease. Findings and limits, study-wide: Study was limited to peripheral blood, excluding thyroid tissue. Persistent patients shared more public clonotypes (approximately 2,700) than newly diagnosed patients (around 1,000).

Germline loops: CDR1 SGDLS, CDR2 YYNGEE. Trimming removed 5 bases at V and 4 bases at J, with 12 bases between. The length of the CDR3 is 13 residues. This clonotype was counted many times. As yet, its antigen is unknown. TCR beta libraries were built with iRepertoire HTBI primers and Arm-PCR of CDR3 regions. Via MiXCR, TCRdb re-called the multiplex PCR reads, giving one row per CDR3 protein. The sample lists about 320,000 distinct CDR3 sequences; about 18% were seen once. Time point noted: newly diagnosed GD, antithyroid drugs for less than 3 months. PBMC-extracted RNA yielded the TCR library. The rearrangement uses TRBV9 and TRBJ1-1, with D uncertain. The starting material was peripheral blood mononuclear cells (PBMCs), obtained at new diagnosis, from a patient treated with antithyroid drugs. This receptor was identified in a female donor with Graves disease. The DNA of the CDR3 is TGTGCCAGCAGGCCCACGGCGAGCACTGAAGCTTTCTTT. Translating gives CASRPTASTEAFF.